This is a list of T cell receptor beta chains from one sample in a study of T cell responses to AZD1222 COVID-19 vaccine. Sequencing used immunoSEQ multiplex PCR; TCRdb keeps in-frame clones, though not all of them. The table includes under 130,000 clones, more than 75% detected once. The input for sequencing was peripheral blood, taken on day 0 of AZD1222 vaccination. These receptors were obtained from an adult in good health. Both conserved end residues are part of each CDR3. Fields, in order: V gene, clone size, J gene, D gene, CDR3 DNA, CDR3 protein. D genes are given only for firm matches. Size is omitted from some rows. Given values are once, few, many or a class for expanded clones.

V: TRBV5-8; size: -; J: TRBJ2-5; D: TRBD2; DNA: TGTGCCAGCAGCTTGGCGGACAGCGGGGGGGAGACCCAGTACTTC; CDR3: CASSLADSGGETQYF
V: TRBV7-3; size: -; J: TRBJ2-2; D: -; DNA: TGTGCCAGCAGCAAAACCACTAGCTCCACCGGGGAGCTGTTTTTT; CDR3: CASSKTTSSTGELFF
V: TRBV7-9; size: few; J: TRBJ1-6; D: -; DNA: TGTGCCAGCAGGGAAGGGAATTCACCCCTCCACTTT; CDR3: CASREGNSPLHF
V: TRBV28; size: -; J: TRBJ2-3; D: TRBD2; DNA: TGTGCCAGCAGTACCCTGACTAGCGGGAGGGGTTATACGCAGTATTTT; CDR3: CASSTLTSGRGYTQYF
V: TRBV9; size: -; J: TRBJ2-2; D: TRBD2; DNA: TGTGCCAGCAGCGTAGGAAGGAAGCGGGAGAGAAACACCGGGGAGCTGTTTTTT; CDR3: CASSVGRKRERNTGELFF
V: TRBV11-3; size: -; J: TRBJ2-7; D: -; DNA: TGTGCCAGCAGCTCGCGGCTGAACTACGAGCAGTACTTC; CDR3: CASSSRLNYEQYF
V: TRBV2; size: -; J: TRBJ2-2; D: -; DNA: TGTGCCAGCATATGGACAGAGAACACCGGGGAGCTGTTTTTT; CDR3: CASIWTENTGELFF
V: TRBV18; size: -; J: TRBJ2-3; D: -; DNA: TGTGCCAGCTCACCTAACGAGCAGAATACGCAGTATTTT; CDR3: CASSPNEQNTQYF
V: TRBV9; size: -; J: TRBJ2-1; D: TRBD2; DNA: TGTGCCAGCAGCGACGGGACTAGCGGAACCTACAATGAGCAGTTCTTC; CDR3: CASSDGTSGTYNEQFF
V: TRBV28; size: -; J: TRBJ1-6; D: TRBD1; DNA: TGTGCCAGCAGTTTATACGTGGGGACAGGGGGTAATTCACCCCTCCACTTT; CDR3: CASSLYVGTGGNSPLHF
V: TRBV2; size: -; J: TRBJ1-5; D: -; DNA: TGTGCCAGCAGTGAAGCGCGGGGTAGCAATCAGCCCCAGCATTTT; CDR3: CASSEARGSNQPQHF
V: TRBV3-1/TRBV3-2; size: -; J: TRBJ2-1; D: TRBD2; DNA: TGTGCCAGCAGCCAAGAGACTAGCGGCATCAATGAGCAGTTCTTC; CDR3: CASSQETSGINEQFF
V: TRBV11-3; size: -; J: TRBJ1-1; D: -; DNA: TGTGCCAGCAGCTTAGAACAGAGGACTGAAGCTTTCTTT; CDR3: CASSLEQRTEAFF
V: TRBV27; size: -; J: TRBJ2-1; D: -; DNA: TGTGCCAGCAGTTTACAAACTACGATGAAATACAATGAGCAGTTCTTC; CDR3: CASSLQTTMKYNEQFF
V: TRBV27; size: -; J: TRBJ2-5; D: TRBD2; DNA: TGTGCCAGCAGTTTGCTAGCGGGAGGGGAGACCCAGTACTTC; CDR3: CASSLLAGGETQYF
V: TRBV3-1/TRBV3-2; size: -; J: TRBJ2-5; D: -; DNA: TGTGCCAGCAGCCGCGGTAGGGGAGTGGTAGAGACCCAGTACTTC; CDR3: CASSRGRGVVETQYF
V: TRBV7-2; size: -; J: TRBJ2-7; D: -; DNA: TGTGCCAGCAGCTTATACGCGTTGACCTACGAGCAGTACTTC; CDR3: CASSLYALTYEQYF
V: TRBV6-4; size: -; J: TRBJ2-1; D: -; DNA: TGTGCCAGCAGTGACACGTGTGGGGGGCGCGTACTCTACAATGAGCAGTTCTTC; CDR3: CASSDTCGGRVLYNEQFF
V: TRBV28; size: -; J: TRBJ1-3; D: -; DNA: TGTGCCAGCAGGGCAGGAAACTCTGGAAACACCATATATTTT; CDR3: CASRAGNSGNTIYF
V: TRBV7-9; size: -; J: TRBJ1-2; D: TRBD1; DNA: TGTGCCAGCAGCCGTTCCGGGACAGGGGGTCCCCATAACTATGGCTACACCTTC; CDR3: CASSRSGTGGPHNYGYTF
V: TRBV5-4; size: -; J: TRBJ1-2; D: -; DNA: TGTGCCAGCAGCCCGGCGGCCGACCTTAACTATGGCTACACCTTC; CDR3: CASSPAADLNYGYTF
V: TRBV7-6; size: -; J: TRBJ1-4; D: -; DNA: TGTGCCAGCAGCTTAGGGGGCGGCGGGGAACTGTTTTTT; CDR3: CASSLGGGGELFF
V: TRBV19; size: once; J: TRBJ1-5; D: -; DNA: TGTGCCAGTAGTCCTCCCGACAAAAGCAATCAGCCCCAGCATTTT; CDR3: CASSPPDKSNQPQHF
V: TRBV19; size: -; J: TRBJ2-5; D: -; DNA: TGTGCCAGTAGTTACAGGGTCGTTGGGGAGACCCAGTACTTC; CDR3: CASSYRVVGETQYF
V: TRBV3-1/TRBV3-2; size: -; J: TRBJ2-5; D: -; DNA: TGTGCCAGCAGCCAAGAGACCCCAACGGGGACCCAGTACTTC; CDR3: CASSQETPTGTQYF
V: TRBV4-1; size: few; J: TRBJ2-1; D: -; DNA: TGCGCCAGCAGCCAAGGAGTCGGGTTGCCGTTCTTC; CDR3: CASSQGVGLPFF